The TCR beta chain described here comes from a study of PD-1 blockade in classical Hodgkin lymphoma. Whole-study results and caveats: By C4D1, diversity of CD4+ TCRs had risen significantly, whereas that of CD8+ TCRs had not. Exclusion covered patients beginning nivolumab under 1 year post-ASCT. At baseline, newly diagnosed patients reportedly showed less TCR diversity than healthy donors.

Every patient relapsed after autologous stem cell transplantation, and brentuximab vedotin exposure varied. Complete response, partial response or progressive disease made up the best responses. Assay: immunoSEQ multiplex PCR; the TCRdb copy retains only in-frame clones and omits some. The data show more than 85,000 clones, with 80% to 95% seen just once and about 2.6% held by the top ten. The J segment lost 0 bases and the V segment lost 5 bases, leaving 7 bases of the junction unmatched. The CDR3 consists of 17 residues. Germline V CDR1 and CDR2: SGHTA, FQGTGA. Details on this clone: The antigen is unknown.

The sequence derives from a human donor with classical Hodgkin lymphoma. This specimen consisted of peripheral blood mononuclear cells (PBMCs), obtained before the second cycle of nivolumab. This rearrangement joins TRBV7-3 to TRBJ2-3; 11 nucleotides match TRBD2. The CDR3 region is CASSPRLAGPSTDTQYF. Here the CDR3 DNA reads TGTGCCAGCAGCCCACGACTAGCGGGGCCTAGCACAGATACGCAGTATTTT.